This T cell receptor beta chain was identified during a study of PD-1 blockade in classical Hodgkin lymphoma (dated by TCRdb to 2018 to 2021). Turning to the overall study: Nivolumab dosing was 3 mg/kg intravenously every 2 weeks, continuing until either disease progression or unacceptable toxicity. To define a peripheral blood immune signature of response to PD-1 blockade in classical Hodgkin lymphoma, the study combined TCR beta sequencing with CyTOF. General conclusions and limits of the study: Newly diagnosed patients were reported to have lower baseline TCR diversity than healthy donors, and relapsed/refractory patients were reported to have lower baseline TCR diversity still. Lower diversity was observed in patients in whom nivolumab was started less than 1 year after ASCT, and these patients were excluded from later analyses so that confounding by immune reconstitution would be avoided. By C4D1, a significant rise was seen in CD4+ TCR diversity but not in CD8+ TCR diversity (p=0.0027 vs p=0.16), and the rise was most apparent among complete responders (p=0.02). The study was restricted to a single clinical trial cohort, and the causes of repertoire differences, possibly disease activity or prior therapy, were left undefined. Trial patients achieving complete response had baseline diversity similar to newly diagnosed patients, whereas partial responders and progressors had significantly lower diversity.

This clone was observed a few times. Its recognized antigen is unknown. No much larger clone is present one base from it, and per-base qualities are unavailable. V and J lose 7 bases and 4 bases, and a span of 13 bases separates them. The CDR3 holds 13 amino acids from the cysteine to the phenylalanine. Solely the CDR3 DNA is kept, with 39 bases framed from the first base. CDR1 and CDR2, looked up from the germline V gene (reference sequence), are SEHNR and FQNEAQ. Genomic DNA was extracted with the Qiagen DNeasy kit from unsorted PBMCs and from negatively selected CD4+ and CD8+ fractions. Amplification of TCR beta CDR3 regions was done by immunoSEQ multiplex PCR with primers that anneal to V and J segments. A synthetic immune receptor repertoire was used to minimize amplification bias, and any residual bias was removed computationally once sequencing was done. In the authors' own workflow: Custom Python scripts were used to quantify repertoire diversity as the Shannon entropy index. Unsorted, CD4+ and CD8+ repertoires were examined separately, except in combined analyses, for which CD4+ and CD8+ sequences were merged in silico. Clonal expansion was defined as at least a 2-fold frequency increase after treatment relative to C1D1, with a pseudocount of 0.5 for undetected baseline clones. Singleton clones were defined as clones with 0 or 1 copy at C1D1, and non-singleton clones were defined as clones with 2 or more copies. Clones expanded in unsorted samples were assigned a CD4+, CD8+ or unknown annotation through matching of protein sequences in sorted samples from the same patient. Diversity changes from C1D1 to C4D1 were tested in paired samples using Wilcoxon tests. TCRdb re-hosts the immuneACCESS table, in-frame sequences only. Its copies lack some clones; in the studies checked, an unresolved V gene accounts for under half of them, and the cause for the rest is not known. The V and J calls and the clone size are those of that table, but D and trimming were determined from the DNA. The sample data list approximately 60,000 clones, and roughly 90% of these were observed just once. Roughly a tenth of the sample lies in the top ten.

The time point label corresponds to: cycle 1 day 1 (C1D1), immediately before nivolumab initiation. Every trial patient had relapsed after autologous stem cell transplantation, and cohorts A, B and C differed in prior brentuximab vedotin exposure. The trial cohort comprised 56 patients with relapsed/refractory classical Hodgkin lymphoma whose best overall responses were complete response, partial response or progressive disease. Single-agent nivolumab was administered to trial patients in the multi-cohort phase II CheckMate 205 trial. An independent review committee assessed best overall response using the 2007 International Working Group response criteria. Trial PBMCs were collected just before the start of nivolumab (C1D1) and during therapy at cycle 2 day 1 and cycle 4 day 1. After peripheral blood was drawn into 8 mL Vacutainer Cell Preparation Tubes, PBMCs were isolated by centrifugation and then cryopreserved.

The clonotype originates from a human donor with classical Hodgkin lymphoma. The material was peripheral blood mononuclear cells (PBMCs), obtained at baseline. The V and J genes are TRBV7-9 and TRBJ1-2; no D gene call is confident. The CDR3 has the sequence CASTPGVAYGYTF. The DNA sequence is TGTGCCAGCACCCCGGGAGTTGCCTATGGCTACACCTTC.